The 27 T cell receptor beta chains reported below all come from one sample, sequenced in a study of cytomegalovirus exposure and HLA in healthy donors. Amplification used 60 Vbeta primers and 13 Jbeta primers. Sequencing used immunoSEQ multiplex PCR; TCRdb keeps in-frame clones, though not all of them. The sample consists of about 140,000 clones, roughly three quarters of them appearing once. The sequencing input was PBMCs. Source of these receptors: a female donor in good health and CMV-seronegative.

The gene calls are TRBV9 and TRBJ2-3, with D possibly TRBD2 on 6 matching bases. The ends were cut back, 0 bases at V and 4 bases at J, with 21 bases in the middle. This CDR3 region has 18 residues. Germline V gene data show CDR1 as SGDLS and CDR2 as YYNGEE. The chain's CDR3 is CASSVGNAGLLRADTQYF. As DNA, the CDR3 is TGTGCCAGCAGCGTAGGGAACGCCGGACTATTAAGGGCAGATACGCAGTATTTT.

The chain recombines TRBV2 with TRBJ2-7; 7 nucleotides line up with TRBD2. V was pared by 2 bases and J by 0 bases, with 1 base of the junction left unmatched. This CDR3 is built from 14 residues. Looked up from germline, CDR1 is SNHLY and CDR2 is FYNNEI. CDR3 in amino acids: CASSETGGSYEQYF. The CDR3 coding sequence is TGTGCCAGCAGTGAAACGGGAGGCTCCTACGAGCAGTACTTC.

The V call is TRBV7-2, the J call TRBJ1-2, with TRBD1 identical over 8 bases. The CDR3 extends over 13 amino acids. Germline assignment: CDR1 SGHTA and CDR2 FQGNSA. V was clipped by 3 bases and J by 4 bases; unmatched bases: 1. CDR3 amino acids: CASSFGTGYGYTF. In DNA form, the CDR3 reads TGTGCCAGCAGCTTCGGGACAGGCTATGGCTACACCTTC.

The V and J genes are TRBV10-3 and TRBJ2-5; D not certain. Germline CDR1 reads ENHRY; CDR2 reads SYGVKD. Trimming left V 0 bases short and J 7 bases short, with 9 bases between. This CDR3 has 13 residues. The CDR3, as DNA: TGTGCCATCAGTGAGTCTCCCACGGGGACCCAGTACTTC. Translating gives CAISESPTGTQYF.

The chain is built from TRBV5-1 and TRBJ2-7; possibly TRBD1 for D (6 bases). This CDR3 contains 13 residues. Germline CDR1 and CDR2: SGHRS and YFSETQ. V was trimmed by 4 bases and J by 2 bases, leaving 10 bases between them. The CDR3 loop is CASSGQNTYEQYF. CDR3 bases: TGCGCCAGCAGCGGACAGAATACCTACGAGCAGTACTTC.

V and J are TRBV5-1 and TRBJ1-1; 8 bases match TRBD1. The trim removed 5 bases at V and 10 bases at J, leaving 10 bases unmatched. The CDR3 totals 13 residues. Germline V gene lookup returns CDR1 SGHRS and CDR2 YFSETQ. The CDR3 DNA follows: TGCGCCAGCAGTCCTGACCCACAGGGGGTAGCTTTCTTT. It is translated as CASSPDPQGVAFF.

The chain recombines TRBV7-9 with TRBJ1-6, with D possibly matching TRBD1 (5 bases). CDR1 is SEHNR and CDR2 is FQNEAQ in the germline V gene (reference sequence). The CDR3 has 14 residues. Trimming took 7 bases from V and 7 from J, leaving 14 bases between them. The CDR3 sequence is CASTLDTSNSPLHF. The CDR3 DNA follows: TGTGCCAGCACCTTGGACACATCGAATTCACCCCTCCACTTT.

The chain recombines TRBV5-8 with TRBJ2-2, with TRBD1 matching 9 bases. The CDR3 contains 15 residues. CDR1 is SGHTS and CDR2 is YDEGEE in the germline V gene. J gave up 2 bases and V 4 bases, and 3 bases lay outside the gene matches. The CDR3 protein is CASSRGQGNTGELFF. In nucleotides, the CDR3 is TGTGCCAGCAGCCGGGGACAGGGAAACACCGGGGAGCTGTTTTTT.

The CDR3 DNA reads as TGTGCCAGTAGCTCGACTAGCGGGGGGGGTGGAGAGACCCAGTACTTC. It yields the protein CASSSTSGGGGETQYF. This rearrangement joins TRBV19 to TRBJ2-5; 14 bases map to TRBD2. With V trimmed by 6 bases and J by 4 bases, 7 bases remained unmatched. Germline CDR1 LNHDA, CDR2 SQIVND (reference sequence). The CDR3 is 16 residues long.

The chain couples TRBV11-2 to TRBJ2-5, with D unclear. V lost 5 bases to trimming and J lost 1 base, with 11 bases between them. There are 14 residues in the CDR3. Germline CDR1 reads SGHAT; CDR2 reads FQNNGV. The CDR3 region is CASSPRVAQETQYF. CDR3 nucleotide sequence: TGTGCCAGCAGCCCACGGGTAGCCCAAGAGACCCAGTACTTC.

The chain uses TRBV12-5 and TRBJ1-1; D is ambiguous. Germline V gene lookup returns CDR1 LGHNT and CDR2 FRNRAP. The CDR3 spans 15 residues. The germline V and J ends were trimmed by 2 bases and 0 bases, with 10 bases remaining between them. The CDR3 bases are TGTGCTAGTGGTTTGTCCAGGCAGGTGAACACTGAAGCTTTCTTT. As protein: CASGLSRQVNTEAFF.

This rearrangement joins TRBV7-3 to TRBJ2-7; 7 bases are shared with TRBD2. The germline gives CDR1 SGHTA, CDR2 FQGTGA. The CDR3 extends over 15 amino acids. J lost 1 base, V lost 3 bases, and 6 bases had no gene match. Written as DNA, the CDR3 is TGTGCCAGCAGCTTGGATGGGGGAGGGTCCTACGAGCAGTACTTC. Translation gives CASSLDGGGSYEQYF.

The chain combines TRBV7-9 with TRBJ1-1, with D unresolved. Germline V gene sequence: CDR1 SEHNR, CDR2 FQNEAQ (reference sequence). The CDR3 loop spans 12 amino acids. The ends were cut back, 1 base at V and 7 bases at J, with 7 bases in the middle. In DNA, the CDR3 is TGTGCCAGCAGCTTAGGGGCAGATGAAGCTTTCTTT. Encoded protein: CASSLGADEAFF. The whole variable domain, filled in from reference TRBV7-9 and TRBJ1-1, reads DTGVSQNPRHKITKRGQNVTFRCDPISEHNRLYWYRQTLGQGPEFLTYFQNEAQLEKSRLLSDRFSAERPKGSFSTLEIQRTEQGDSAMYLCASSLGADEAFFGQGTRLTVV.

This chain connects TRBV4-1 to TRBJ2-1; D possibly corresponds to TRBD1 (6 bases). Germline V gene data show CDR1 as MGHRA and CDR2 as YSYEKL. This CDR3 has 15 residues. V lost 1 base, J lost 4 bases, and 11 bases lay in between. Written as DNA, the CDR3 is TGCGCCAGCAGCCAAGTTGTGGGACAATACAATGAGCAGTTCTTC. It is translated as CASSQVVGQYNEQFF.

This chain connects TRBV7-9 to TRBJ2-1; 7 nucleotides align to TRBD2. V shed 5 bases and J 9 bases; nucleotides not matched to a gene: 16. Germline V gives CDR1 SEHNR, CDR2 FQNEAQ (reference sequence). The CDR3 runs 16 residues. This CDR3 is CASSPTREVAGSEQFF. The DNA for the CDR3 is TGTGCCAGCAGCCCCACCCGGGAGGTAGCTGGGAGTGAGCAGTTCTTC.

The chain recombines TRBV5-6 with TRBJ1-2; no clear D gene. Germline assignment: CDR1 SGHDT and CDR2 YYEEEE. V was clipped by 4 bases and J by 8 bases, with 15 bases between them. The CDR3 length is 13 residues. CDR3 in DNA: TGTGCCAGCAGCCGGGGTAATCCCGGAGGCTACACCTTC. Amino acid sequence: CASSRGNPGGYTF.

The chain carries TRBV10-3 and TRBJ2-7, with D possibly TRBD2 on 6 matching bases. This CDR3 region has 15 residues. CDR1 is ENHRY and CDR2 is SYGVKD in the germline V gene. Trimming removed 2 bases from V and 1 base from J, with 12 bases in between. CDR3 DNA: TGTGCCATCAGTGAGGCGCTGGGGGGATCCTACGAGCAGTACTTC. This gives the protein CAISEALGGSYEQYF.

The chain carries TRBV29-1 and TRBJ1-1, with unresolved D. Trimming pared 4 bases from V and 11 bases from J, leaving 14 bases between. Germline lookup yields CDR1 SQVTM and CDR2 ANQGSEA. The CDR3 has 11 amino acids. The DNA of the CDR3 is TGCAGCGTTGGAGAGGACTTGAACGCTTTCTTT. As protein: CSVGEDLNAFF.

This clone appeared a few times. CDR3 sequence (DNA): TGTGCCAGCTCACCATCGTGGGGGCTTAATGAAAAACTGTTTTTT. It is translated as CASSPSWGLNEKLFF. The gene calls are TRBV18 and TRBJ1-4, with a tentative D call TRBD1 (6 bases). The germline gives CDR1 KGHSH, CDR2 LQKENI. The CDR3 covers 15 residues. V gave up 2 bases and J gave up 4 bases, with 11 bases separating them.

The genes are TRBV9 and TRBJ1-2; perhaps TRBD1 as D (6 bases). Deletions cut 0 bases from V and 8 bases from J, with 17 bases between. The length of the CDR3 is 15 residues. The germline CDR1 and CDR2 sequences are SGDLS and YYNGEE. CDR3 DNA sequence: TGTGCCAGCAGCGTAGAAAGTCCAGGGGTTGGCGGCTACACCTTC. This codes for CASSVESPGVGGYTF.

The V gene is TRBV7-2, the J gene TRBJ1-5; the match to TRBD1 covers 8 bases. The CDR3 runs to 15 residues. V trimming: 4 bases; J trimming: 5 bases; junction bases outside the gene matches: 7. The V gene's germline CDR1 is SGHTA and CDR2 FQGNSA. For the CDR3, the DNA is TGTGCCAGCAGCTCACCAGACAGGGGATATCAGCCCCAGCATTTT. Residues: CASSSPDRGYQPQHF.

This clone was observed once. The gene calls are TRBV15 and TRBJ2-5, with 9 bases that match TRBD2. V was pared by 3 bases and J by 1 base, with 3 bases of the junction left unmatched. The CDR3 loop spans 15 amino acids. The germline V gene encodes CDR1 LNHNV and CDR2 YYDKDF (reference sequence). The CDR3 DNA reads TGTGCCACCAGCAGGCAAGCGGGGGGCCAAGAGACCCAGTACTTC. As protein: CATSRQAGGQETQYF.

About this clone: Other nucleotide sequences in the sample specify the same CDR3. V gene TRBV5-1 combines with J gene TRBJ1-4; D is unclear. Germline loops: CDR1 SGHRS, CDR2 YFSETQ. Trimming left V 0 bases short and J 4 bases short, with 7 bases between. This CDR3 spans 14 amino acids. This chain's CDR3 is CASSLAGDNEKLFF. CDR3 DNA sequence: TGCGCCAGCAGCTTGGCCGGAGATAATGAAAAACTGTTTTTT.

The rearrangement joins TRBV5-4 to TRBJ2-1; D is possibly TRBD2 (5 bases). Looked up from germline, CDR1 is SGHNT and CDR2 is YYREEE (reference sequence). CDR3 length: 13 residues. Trimming removed 2 bases from V and 7 bases from J, with 10 bases in between. This CDR3 is CASSFGPGNEQFF. The CDR3 coding sequence is TGTGCCAGCAGCTTTGGCCCGGGGAATGAGCAGTTCTTC.

The V gene is TRBV30, the J gene TRBJ1-1; 7 positions agree with TRBD1. V dropped 1 base and J dropped 6; count of bases not matched to a gene: 8. Per the germline V gene, CDR1 is GTSNPN and CDR2 is SVGIG (reference sequence). This CDR3 has 14 residues. The CDR3 bases are TGTGCCTGGAGTGCACAGGGGATAGGGGCTGAAGCTTTCTTT. Amino acids: CAWSAQGIGAEAFF.

A remark on this clone: Other DNA variants within this sample encode the same CDR3. The V call is TRBV7-2, the J call TRBJ2-5; TRBD2 matches 10 bases. After removal of 6 bases from V and 1 base from J, the junction contained 5 bases not matched to a gene. The germline V gene has CDR1 SGHTA and CDR2 FQGNSA. The CDR3 consists of 15 residues. The CDR3 DNA sequence: TGTGCCAGCAGTTTGACTAGCGGGCTCCAAGAGACCCAGTACTTC. Translating gives CASSLTSGLQETQYF. The full variable domain, rest sourced from reference TRBV7-2 and TRBJ2-5, is GAGVSQSPSNKVTEKGKDVELRCDPISGHTALYWYRQSLGQGLEFLIYFQGNSAPDKSGLPSDRFSAERTGGSVSTLTIQRTQQEDSAVYLCASSLTSGLQETQYFGPGTRLLVL.

The sample holds one count of this clone. The DNA for the CDR3 is TGTGCCAGCAGAATTAGCACAGGGGGCACCGGGGAGCTGTTTTTT. Amino acids: CASRISTGGTGELFF. The chain links TRBV2 to TRBJ2-2, with 8 bases aligning to TRBD1. V trimming: 6 bases; J trimming: 4 bases; junction bases outside the gene matches: 7. Germline V gene sequence: CDR1 SNHLY, CDR2 FYNNEI. This CDR3 has 15 amino acids.